This T cell receptor beta chain comes out of a study of regulatory T cells in long-lasting Graves disease. Indicated time point: newly diagnosed GD, antithyroid drugs for less than 3 months. PBMC-extracted RNA yielded the TCR library. Libraries of TCR beta came from iRepertoire HTBI primers plus Arm-PCR of CDR3 regions. TCRdb re-derived calls from the multiplex PCR reads in MiXCR, one entry per CDR3 protein. The table records hundreds of thousands of distinct CDR3 sequences, about 15% of them present only once. This clonotype was detected many times. This CDR3 contains 14 residues. The V and J ends lost 5 bases and 0 bases, in that order; junction bases with no gene match: 3. In germline, CDR1 is KGHSH, CDR2 LQKENI. Separately, the same data were catalogued under a study of T cells in Graves' hyperthyroidism and ophthalmopathy.

The sequence came from a man aged 18 to 30 with Graves disease. This specimen was peripheral blood mononuclear cells (PBMCs), taken at new diagnosis, from a patient treated with antithyroid drugs. V is TRBV18 and J is TRBJ2-7, with TRBD2 matching over 8 bases. CDR3 in amino acids: CASSAGTSSYEQYF. The CDR3 DNA reads as TGTGCCAGCTCAGCTGGGACTAGCTCCTACGAGCAGTACTTC.